This is a list of T cell receptor beta chains from one sample in a study of blood T cell repertoires in COVID-19. The assay was immunoSEQ multiplex PCR, and TCRdb's table has in-frame clones only and misses some. The table shows 70,000 to 85,000 clones, with nearly 90% occurring only once. Specimen: peripheral blood. These receptors were collected from a man in his 70s with active or convalescent COVID-19. CDR3s include the opening cysteine and the closing phenylalanine or tryptophan. A D gene is named only where the DNA matches it firmly. Expanded clones get a size class; other rows say once, few or many, or leave the size out.

v_call: TRBV10-2; d_call: NA; j_call: TRBJ2-6; clone_size: once; cdr3_aa: CASSETRIGWSGANVLTF; cdr3_nt: TGCGCCAGCAGTGAGACGCGGATAGGATGGTCTGGGGCCAACGTCCTGACTTTC
v_call: TRBV18; d_call: NA; j_call: TRBJ2-6; clone_size: NA; cdr3_aa: CASSPTPETFNVLTF; cdr3_nt: TGTGCCAGCTCACCAACTCCCGAGACTTTCAACGTCCTGACTTTC
v_call: TRBV14; d_call: TRBD2; j_call: TRBJ2-1; clone_size: NA; cdr3_aa: CASSQASGVYNEQFF; cdr3_nt: TGTGCCAGCAGCCAAGCCAGCGGGGTCTACAATGAGCAGTTCTTC
v_call: TRBV6-1; d_call: NA; j_call: TRBJ1-6; clone_size: many; cdr3_aa: CASSEARSPLHF; cdr3_nt: TGTGCCAGCAGTGAAGCGCGGTCACCCCTCCACTTT
v_call: TRBV18; d_call: TRBD2; j_call: TRBJ2-3; clone_size: NA; cdr3_aa: CASSPRTSGRWGTDTQYF; cdr3_nt: TGTGCCAGCTCACCTAGGACTAGCGGGAGGTGGGGCACAGATACGCAGTATTTT
v_call: TRBV6-5; d_call: NA; j_call: TRBJ1-5; clone_size: NA; cdr3_aa: CASSPPSGGNQPQHF; cdr3_nt: TGTGCCAGCAGTCCCCCCAGCGGGGGCAATCAGCCCCAGCATTTT
v_call: TRBV27; d_call: TRBD2; j_call: TRBJ2-3; clone_size: NA; cdr3_aa: CASSLKGLAGLAQYF; cdr3_nt: TGTGCCAGCAGTTTAAAAGGGCTAGCGGGGTTGGCGCAGTATTTT
v_call: TRBV7-9; d_call: NA; j_call: TRBJ2-2; clone_size: NA; cdr3_aa: CASSLGGIYTGELFF; cdr3_nt: TGTGCCAGCAGCTTAGGAGGGATCTACACCGGGGAGCTGTTTTTT
v_call: TRBV5-1; d_call: TRBD2; j_call: TRBJ2-3; clone_size: NA; cdr3_aa: CASSPRLAGGTDTQYF; cdr3_nt: TGCGCCAGCAGCCCTCGACTAGCGGGGGGGACAGATACGCAGTATTTT
v_call: TRBV14; d_call: NA; j_call: TRBJ1-2; clone_size: NA; cdr3_aa: CASSLEGLYGYTF; cdr3_nt: TGTGCCAGCAGCCTAGAGGGGCTCTATGGCTACACCTTC
v_call: TRBV2; d_call: TRBD1; j_call: TRBJ1-2; clone_size: NA; cdr3_aa: CASKDRGSYGYTF; cdr3_nt: TGTGCCAGCAAGGACAGGGGAAGCTATGGCTACACCTTC
v_call: TRBV4-1; d_call: NA; j_call: TRBJ2-1; clone_size: NA; cdr3_aa: CASSQGWGVNEQFF; cdr3_nt: TGCGCCAGCAGCCAAGGGTGGGGGGTAAATGAGCAGTTCTTC
v_call: TRBV19; d_call: NA; j_call: TRBJ1-5; clone_size: NA; cdr3_aa: CASSARQGMRGSFGQPQHF; cdr3_nt: TGTGCCAGTAGTGCGCGGCAGGGAATGCGGGGGAGTTTCGGGCAGCCCCAGCATTTT
v_call: TRBV19; d_call: NA; j_call: TRBJ1-5; clone_size: NA; cdr3_aa: CASSSVANQPQHF; cdr3_nt: TGTGCCAGTAGTTCGGTCGCAAATCAGCCCCAGCATTTT
v_call: TRBV7-2; d_call: NA; j_call: TRBJ2-7; clone_size: NA; cdr3_aa: CASSLAHSYEQYF; cdr3_nt: TGTGCCAGCAGCTTAGCACACAGCTACGAGCAGTACTTC
v_call: TRBV15; d_call: NA; j_call: TRBJ1-1; clone_size: NA; cdr3_aa: CATSRGGTAGTEAFF; cdr3_nt: TGTGCCACCAGCAGGGGGGGGACGGCGGGCACTGAAGCTTTCTTT
v_call: TRBV19; d_call: NA; j_call: TRBJ1-5; clone_size: NA; cdr3_aa: CASSIVSDRYQPQHF; cdr3_nt: TGTGCCAGTAGTATAGTGTCCGACAGGTATCAGCCCCAGCATTTT
v_call: TRBV5-4; d_call: TRBD1; j_call: TRBJ1-2; clone_size: NA; cdr3_aa: CASSPLTGADYGYTF; cdr3_nt: TGTGCCAGCAGCCCTCTGACAGGGGCTGACTATGGCTACACCTTC
v_call: TRBV18; d_call: NA; j_call: TRBJ2-7; clone_size: NA; cdr3_aa: CASSPNQEIVYEQYF; cdr3_nt: TGTGCCAGCTCACCAAATCAGGAAATTGTCTACGAGCAGTACTTC
v_call: TRBV15; d_call: NA; j_call: TRBJ2-1; clone_size: NA; cdr3_aa: CATSRDSGEHNEQFF; cdr3_nt: TGTGCCACCAGCAGAGATTCGGGGGAACACAATGAGCAGTTCTTC
v_call: TRBV5-5; d_call: NA; j_call: TRBJ2-2; clone_size: NA; cdr3_aa: CASSFVLTGELFF; cdr3_nt: TGTGCCAGCAGCTTTGTCCTTACCGGGGAGCTGTTTTTT
v_call: TRBV5-1; d_call: TRBD1; j_call: TRBJ1-2; clone_size: NA; cdr3_aa: CASSLTQGAEYGYTF; cdr3_nt: TGCGCCAGCAGCTTGACGCAGGGGGCCGAATATGGCTACACCTTC
v_call: TRBV6-5; d_call: TRBD2; j_call: TRBJ2-1; clone_size: NA; cdr3_aa: CASTGRVAGGNEQFF; cdr3_nt: TGTGCCAGCACGGGGAGGGTAGCGGGGGGGAATGAGCAGTTCTTC
v_call: TRBV4-1; d_call: NA; j_call: TRBJ1-3; clone_size: NA; cdr3_aa: CASSQLDISGNTIYF; cdr3_nt: TGCGCCAGCAGCCAGCTCGACATTTCCGGAAACACCATATATTTT
v_call: TRBV19; d_call: NA; j_call: TRBJ2-7; clone_size: few; cdr3_aa: CASSDPGSRYEQYF; cdr3_nt: TGTGCCAGTAGTGACCCGGGATCCCGCTACGAGCAGTACTTC
v_call: TRBV30; d_call: NA; j_call: TRBJ1-3; clone_size: NA; cdr3_aa: CAWSPDSGNTIYF; cdr3_nt: TGTGCCTGGAGTCCAGATTCTGGAAACACCATATATTTT
v_call: TRBV12-2; d_call: NA; j_call: TRBJ2-2; clone_size: NA; cdr3_aa: CASRSGLYTGELFF; cdr3_nt: TGTGCAAGTCGCTCGGGACTTTACACCGGGGAGCTGTTTTTT
v_call: TRBV7-9; d_call: NA; j_call: TRBJ2-7; clone_size: NA; cdr3_aa: CASSLVSPEQYF; cdr3_nt: TGTGCCAGCAGCTTAGTTTCTCCCGAGCAGTACTTC
v_call: TRBV6-2/TRBV6-3; d_call: NA; j_call: TRBJ2-2; clone_size: NA; cdr3_aa: CASSYRRGSTSNTGELFF; cdr3_nt: TGTGCCAGCAGTTACAGAAGGGGAAGCACAAGCAACACCGGGGAGCTGTTTTTT
v_call: TRBV13; d_call: NA; j_call: TRBJ2-1; clone_size: NA; cdr3_aa: CASSLSSRTYNEQFF; cdr3_nt: TGTGCCAGCAGCTTAAGCTCGAGAACCTACAATGAGCAGTTCTTC
v_call: TRBV6-5; d_call: NA; j_call: TRBJ1-1; clone_size: NA; cdr3_aa: CASSPQGGRAFF; cdr3_nt: TGTGCCAGCAGTCCCCAGGGAGGGCGAGCTTTCTTT
v_call: TRBV12-3/TRBV12-4; d_call: NA; j_call: TRBJ1-5; clone_size: once; cdr3_aa: CASSSTATGPQHF; cdr3_nt: TGTGCCAGCAGTTCGACAGCGACAGGGCCCCAGCATTTT
v_call: TRBV25-1; d_call: TRBD1; j_call: TRBJ1-6; clone_size: NA; cdr3_aa: CASSAQGQLYNSPLHF; cdr3_nt: TGTGCCAGCAGTGCCCAGGGACAGCTCTATAATTCACCCCTCCACTTT
v_call: TRBV30; d_call: TRBD2; j_call: TRBJ2-1; clone_size: NA; cdr3_aa: CAWRLYGGAEFF; cdr3_nt: TGTGCCTGGAGACTTTACGGGGGGGCCGAGTTCTTC
v_call: TRBV19; d_call: TRBD2; j_call: TRBJ2-1; clone_size: once; cdr3_aa: CASSIGSSGVYNEQFF; cdr3_nt: TGTGCCAGTAGTATCGGGTCTAGCGGAGTCTACAATGAGCAGTTCTTC
v_call: TRBV12-3/TRBV12-4; d_call: NA; j_call: TRBJ2-5; clone_size: NA; cdr3_aa: CASSFGGTQYF; cdr3_nt: TGTGCCAGCAGTTTTGGAGGGACCCAGTACTTC
v_call: TRBV7-3; d_call: TRBD2; j_call: TRBJ2-2; clone_size: NA; cdr3_aa: CASSFQRLAGVSGELFF; cdr3_nt: TGTGCCAGCAGCTTCCAACGACTAGCGGGAGTCTCCGGGGAGCTGTTTTTT
v_call: TRBV7-2; d_call: TRBD2; j_call: TRBJ2-3; clone_size: NA; cdr3_aa: CASRVSGGPGTDTQYF; cdr3_nt: TGTGCCAGCAGGGTGAGCGGGGGGCCGGGCACAGATACGCAGTATTTT
v_call: TRBV14; d_call: NA; j_call: TRBJ2-4; clone_size: NA; cdr3_aa: CASSQDGPSIQYF; cdr3_nt: TGTGCCAGCAGCCAAGATGGCCCATCAATTCAGTACTTC
v_call: TRBV7-2; d_call: TRBD1; j_call: TRBJ1-2; clone_size: NA; cdr3_aa: CASSLEGGQGYGYTF; cdr3_nt: TGTGCCAGCAGCTTAGAGGGGGGACAGGGCTATGGCTACACCTTC
v_call: TRBV5-1; d_call: NA; j_call: TRBJ2-3; clone_size: NA; cdr3_aa: CASSATGDTQYF; cdr3_nt: TGCGCCAGCAGCGCGACGGGGGATACGCAGTATTTT
v_call: TRBV20-1; d_call: NA; j_call: TRBJ2-1; clone_size: NA; cdr3_aa: CSAYKYNEQFF; cdr3_nt: TGCAGTGCGTATAAATACAATGAGCAGTTCTTC
v_call: TRBV7-2; d_call: NA; j_call: TRBJ1-2; clone_size: NA; cdr3_aa: CASSLAGTALGYTF; cdr3_nt: TGTGCCAGCAGCTTAGCAGGGACTGCCCTTGGCTACACCTTC
v_call: TRBV3-1/TRBV3-2; d_call: TRBD1; j_call: TRBJ1-4; clone_size: NA; cdr3_aa: CASRNRGPDEKLFF; cdr3_nt: TGTGCCAGCAGGAACAGGGGGCCGGATGAAAAACTGTTTTTT
v_call: TRBV19; d_call: NA; j_call: TRBJ1-1; clone_size: once; cdr3_aa: CASSIALGGEAFF; cdr3_nt: TGTGCCAGTAGTATAGCCCTCGGGGGGGAAGCTTTCTTT
v_call: TRBV28; d_call: TRBD1; j_call: TRBJ1-2; clone_size: NA; cdr3_aa: CASRTGTGNGYTF; cdr3_nt: TGTGCCAGCAGAACCGGGACAGGGAATGGCTACACCTTC
v_call: TRBV14; d_call: NA; j_call: TRBJ2-2; clone_size: NA; cdr3_aa: CASSQALQSTGELFF; cdr3_nt: TGTGCCAGCAGCCAAGCGCTACAGAGCACCGGGGAGCTGTTTTTT
v_call: TRBV29-1; d_call: TRBD1; j_call: TRBJ2-7; clone_size: few; cdr3_aa: CSVAQGAWREQYF; cdr3_nt: TGCAGCGTGGCACAGGGGGCATGGAGGGAGCAGTACTTC
v_call: TRBV5-1; d_call: NA; j_call: TRBJ1-5; clone_size: NA; cdr3_aa: CASSPSGGNQQPQHF; cdr3_nt: TGCGCCAGCAGTCCTTCTGGGGGGAATCAGCAGCCCCAGCATTTT
v_call: TRBV5-1; d_call: TRBD2; j_call: TRBJ2-5; clone_size: NA; cdr3_aa: CASSFGSAGEPLETQYF; cdr3_nt: TGCGCCAGCAGCTTTGGATCGGCGGGGGAGCCTTTGGAGACCCAGTACTTC
v_call: TRBV30; d_call: NA; j_call: TRBJ1-1; clone_size: few; cdr3_aa: CAWDRILNTEAFF; cdr3_nt: TGTGCCTGGGACAGGATCCTGAACACTGAAGCTTTCTTT
v_call: TRBV4-1; d_call: NA; j_call: TRBJ1-2; clone_size: NA; cdr3_aa: CASSPQGTYGYTF; cdr3_nt: TGCGCCAGCAGCCCACAGGGAACCTATGGCTACACCTTC
v_call: TRBV7-6; d_call: NA; j_call: TRBJ2-2; clone_size: NA; cdr3_aa: CASSLAHPGGTGELFF; cdr3_nt: TGTGCCAGCAGCTTAGCCCACCCAGGAGGCACCGGGGAGCTGTTTTTT
v_call: TRBV7-9; d_call: NA; j_call: TRBJ1-3; clone_size: once; cdr3_aa: CASSLGTGHNSGNTIYF; cdr3_nt: TGTGCCAGCAGCTTGGGTACAGGACACAACTCTGGAAACACCATATATTTT